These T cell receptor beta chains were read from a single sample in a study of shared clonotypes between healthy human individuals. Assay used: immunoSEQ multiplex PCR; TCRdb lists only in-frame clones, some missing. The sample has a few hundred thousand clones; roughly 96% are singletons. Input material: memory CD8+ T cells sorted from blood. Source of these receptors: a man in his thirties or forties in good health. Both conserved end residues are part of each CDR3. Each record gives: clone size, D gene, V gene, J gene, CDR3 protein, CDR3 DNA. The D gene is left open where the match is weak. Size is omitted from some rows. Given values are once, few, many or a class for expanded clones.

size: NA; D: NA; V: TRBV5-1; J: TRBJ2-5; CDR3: CASKGGETQYF; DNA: TGCGCCAGCAAGGGGGGGGAGACCCAGTACTTC
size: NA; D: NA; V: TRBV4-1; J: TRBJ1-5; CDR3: CASSQVHRPINQPQHF; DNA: TGCGCCAGCAGCCAAGTACACAGGCCCATCAATCAGCCCCAGCATTTT
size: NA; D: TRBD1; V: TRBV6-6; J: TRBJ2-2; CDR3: CASSLTGANTGELFF; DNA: TGTGCCAGCAGCCTCACAGGGGCGAACACCGGGGAGCTGTTTTTT
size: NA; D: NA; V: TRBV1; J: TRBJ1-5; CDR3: CTSSQVPHQPQHF; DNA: TGCACCAGCAGCCAAGTCCCACATCAGCCCCAGCATTTT
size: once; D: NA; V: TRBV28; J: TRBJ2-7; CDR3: CASNGGLSYEQYF; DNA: TGTGCCAGCAACGGGGGGCTAAGCTACGAGCAGTACTTC
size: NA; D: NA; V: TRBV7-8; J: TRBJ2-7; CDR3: CASSLGGGYEQYF; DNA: TGTGCCAGCAGCTTAGGGGGCGGGTACGAGCAGTACTTC
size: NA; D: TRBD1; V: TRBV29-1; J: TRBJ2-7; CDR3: CSVGGGTAYEQYF; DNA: TGCAGCGTAGGGGGCGGCACCGCCTACGAGCAGTACTTC
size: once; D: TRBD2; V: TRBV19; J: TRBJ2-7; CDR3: CASSPTSGINEQYF; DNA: TGTGCCAGTAGCCCGACTAGCGGGATCAACGAGCAGTACTTC
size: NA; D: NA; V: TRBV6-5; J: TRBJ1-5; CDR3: CASSYGPRNQPQHF; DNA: TGTGCCAGCAGTTACGGGCCGAGGAATCAGCCCCAGCATTTT
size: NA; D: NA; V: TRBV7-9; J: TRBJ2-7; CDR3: CASSLALDEQYF; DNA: TGTGCCAGCAGCTTAGCCCTTGACGAGCAGTACTTC
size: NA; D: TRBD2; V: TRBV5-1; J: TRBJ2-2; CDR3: CASAAGGGNTGELFF; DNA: TGCGCCAGCGCTGCTGGGGGGGGTAACACCGGGGAGCTGTTTTTT
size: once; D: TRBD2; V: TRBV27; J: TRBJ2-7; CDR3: CASSPGLAGAYFYEQYF; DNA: TGTGCCAGCAGTCCGGGACTAGCGGGGGCCTACTTCTACGAGCAGTACTTC
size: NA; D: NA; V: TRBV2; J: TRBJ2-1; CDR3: CANFYAGHEQFF; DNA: TGTGCCAACTTTTATGCGGGACACGAGCAGTTCTTC
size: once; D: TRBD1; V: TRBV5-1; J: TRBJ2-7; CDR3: CASSHTGGDSYEQYF; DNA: TGCGCCAGCAGCCATACAGGGGGCGACTCCTACGAGCAGTACTTC
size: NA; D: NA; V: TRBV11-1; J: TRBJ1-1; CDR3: CASSLFRGDTEAFF; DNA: TGTGCCAGCAGTTTATTCAGGGGAGATACTGAAGCTTTCTTT
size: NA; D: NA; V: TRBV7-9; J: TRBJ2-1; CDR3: CASSLDSSSQGWYNEQFF; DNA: TGTGCCAGCAGCTTGGACTCCTCTAGCCAGGGGTGGTACAATGAGCAGTTCTTC
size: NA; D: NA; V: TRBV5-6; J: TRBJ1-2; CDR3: CASSLKEYGYTF; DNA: TGTGCCAGCAGCTTAAAGGAATATGGCTACACCTTC
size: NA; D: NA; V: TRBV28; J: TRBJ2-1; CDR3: CASSPSAGNRYNEQFF; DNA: TGTGCCAGCAGTCCTAGCGCGGGGAACCGTTACAATGAGCAGTTCTTC
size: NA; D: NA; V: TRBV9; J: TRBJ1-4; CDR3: CASSVALGEKLFF; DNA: TGTGCCAGCAGCGTAGCTTTAGGTGAAAAACTGTTTTTT
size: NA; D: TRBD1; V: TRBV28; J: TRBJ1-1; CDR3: CASRENRGFTEAFF; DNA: TGTGCCAGCAGGGAAAACAGGGGTTTCACTGAAGCTTTCTTT
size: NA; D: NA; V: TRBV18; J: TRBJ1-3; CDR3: CASSPQDTGSTIYF; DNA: TGTGCCAGCTCACCACAGGATACTGGAAGCACCATATATTTT
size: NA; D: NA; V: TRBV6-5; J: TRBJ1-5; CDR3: CASSPQEASNQPQHF; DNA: TGTGCCAGCAGTCCGCAGGAAGCTAGCAATCAGCCCCAGCATTTT
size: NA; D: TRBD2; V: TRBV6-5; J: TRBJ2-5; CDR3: CASSSSGQETQYF; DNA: TGTGCCAGCAGTTCTAGCGGGCAAGAGACCCAGTACTTC
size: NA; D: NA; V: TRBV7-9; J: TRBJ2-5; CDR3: CASSIPQGRQETQYF; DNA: TGTGCCAGCAGCATTCCACAGGGGAGGCAAGAGACCCAGTACTTC
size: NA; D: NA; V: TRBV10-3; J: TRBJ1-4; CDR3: CAISERVYRDQNEKLFF; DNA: TGTGCCATCAGTGAGCGCGTTTACAGGGACCAAAATGAAAAACTGTTTTTT
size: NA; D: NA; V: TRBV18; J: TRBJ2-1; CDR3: CASSPRGGEQFF; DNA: TGTGCCAGCTCACCACGTGGGGGGGAGCAGTTCTTC
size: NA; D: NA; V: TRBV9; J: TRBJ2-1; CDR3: CASSSYSEQFF; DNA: TGTGCCAGCAGCTCATACAGCGAGCAGTTCTTC
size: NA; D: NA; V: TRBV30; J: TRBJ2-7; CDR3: CAWSNIRDEQYF; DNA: TGTGCCTGGAGTAACATCAGGGACGAGCAGTACTTC
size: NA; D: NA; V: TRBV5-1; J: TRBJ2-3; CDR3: CASSRMESSTDTQYF; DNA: TGCGCCAGCAGTCGGATGGAATCAAGCACAGATACGCAGTATTTT
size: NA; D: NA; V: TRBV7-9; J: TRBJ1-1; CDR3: CASSYVRGSTEAFF; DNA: TGTGCCAGCAGCTATGTCAGGGGATCCACTGAAGCTTTCTTT
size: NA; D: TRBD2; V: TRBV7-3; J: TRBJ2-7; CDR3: CARAYQSGGSYEQYF; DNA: TGTGCCAGGGCGTATCAGTCGGGAGGCTCCTACGAGCAGTACTTC
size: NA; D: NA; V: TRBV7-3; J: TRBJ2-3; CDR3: CASSLTGTDTQYF; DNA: TGTGCCAGCAGCTTAACAGGCACAGATACGCAGTATTTT
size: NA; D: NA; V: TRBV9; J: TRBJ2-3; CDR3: CASSAGLQYTDTQYF; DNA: TGTGCCAGCAGCGCCGGACTACAGTACACAGATACGCAGTATTTT
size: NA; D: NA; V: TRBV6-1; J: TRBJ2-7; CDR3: CASSDPLGEQYF; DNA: TGTGCCAGCAGTGATCCCCTCGGCGAGCAGTACTTC
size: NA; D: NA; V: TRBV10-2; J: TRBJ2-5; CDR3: CASSESGAETQYF; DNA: TGCGCCAGCAGTGAGTCGGGGGCAGAGACCCAGTACTTC
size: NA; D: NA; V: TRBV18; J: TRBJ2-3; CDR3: CASSPYPSTDTQYF; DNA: TGTGCCAGCTCACCATATCCAAGCACAGATACGCAGTATTTT
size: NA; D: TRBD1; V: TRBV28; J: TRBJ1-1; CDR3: CASSPPDRGNTEAFF; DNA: TGTGCCAGCAGTCCCCCGGACAGGGGAAACACTGAAGCTTTCTTT
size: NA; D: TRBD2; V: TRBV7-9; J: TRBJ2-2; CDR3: CASSFSGRDTGELFF; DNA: TGTGCCAGCAGCTTTAGCGGGAGGGACACCGGGGAGCTGTTTTTT
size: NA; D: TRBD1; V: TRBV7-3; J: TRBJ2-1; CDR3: CASSLDRGRNNEQFF; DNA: TGTGCCAGCAGCCTAGACAGGGGGCGCAACAATGAGCAGTTCTTC
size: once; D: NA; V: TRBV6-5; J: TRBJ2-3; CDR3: CASRAQGGGADTQYF; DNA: TGTGCCAGCAGGGCCCAGGGGGGAGGGGCAGATACGCAGTATTTT
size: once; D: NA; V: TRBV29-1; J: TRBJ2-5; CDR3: CSVRPGLEFSETQYF; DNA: TGCAGCGTTCGCCCGGGCCTCGAGTTTTCAGAGACCCAGTACTTC
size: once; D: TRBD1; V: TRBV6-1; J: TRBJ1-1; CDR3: CASSPQKGAQTEAFF; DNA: TGTGCCAGCAGTCCACAAAAGGGGGCGCAGACTGAAGCTTTCTTT
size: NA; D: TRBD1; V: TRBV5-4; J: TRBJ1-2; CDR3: CASSLAGTGANYGYTF; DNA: TGTGCCAGCAGCTTGGCCGGGACAGGAGCTAACTATGGCTACACCTTC
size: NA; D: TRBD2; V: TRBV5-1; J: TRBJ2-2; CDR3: CASSLEMGLAGRELFF; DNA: TGCGCCAGCAGCTTGGAAATGGGACTAGCGGGCCGGGAGCTGTTTTTT
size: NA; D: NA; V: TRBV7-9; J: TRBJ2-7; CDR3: CASSLPDGYEQYF; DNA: TGTGCCAGCAGCTTACCGGACGGATACGAGCAGTACTTC
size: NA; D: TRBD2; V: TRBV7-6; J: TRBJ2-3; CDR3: CASSLVSGSGRTDTQYF; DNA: TGTGCCAGCAGCTTAGTGTCGGGTAGCGGGAGGACAGATACGCAGTATTTT
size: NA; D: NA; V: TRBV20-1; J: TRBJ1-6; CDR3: CSGGYNSPLHF; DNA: TGCAGTGGGGGGTATAATTCACCCCTCCACTTT
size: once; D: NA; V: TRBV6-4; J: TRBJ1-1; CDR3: CASRDSYRATEAFF; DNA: TGTGCCAGCAGGGACTCTTACAGGGCCACTGAAGCTTTCTTT
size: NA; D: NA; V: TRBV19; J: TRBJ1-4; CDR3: CASRTATVANEKLFF; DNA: TGTGCCAGCCGGACGGCTACGGTGGCTAATGAAAAACTGTTTTTT
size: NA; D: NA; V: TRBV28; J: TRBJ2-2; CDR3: CASSPDAGELFF; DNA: TGTGCCAGCAGCCCGGACGCCGGGGAGCTGTTTTTT
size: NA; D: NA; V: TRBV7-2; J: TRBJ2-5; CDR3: CASSLTREETQYF; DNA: TGTGCCAGCAGCTTAACCCGGGAAGAGACCCAGTACTTC
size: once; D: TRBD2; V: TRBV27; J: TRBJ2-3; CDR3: CASSLRLAGTDTQYF; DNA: TGTGCCAGCAGTTTACGACTAGCGGGTACAGATACGCAGTATTTT
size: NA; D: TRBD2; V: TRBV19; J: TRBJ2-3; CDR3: CASSMYYWGLAGGPRGTDTQYF; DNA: TGTGCCAGTAGTATGTATTACTGGGGACTAGCGGGAGGGCCGCGTGGCACAGATACGCAGTATTTT
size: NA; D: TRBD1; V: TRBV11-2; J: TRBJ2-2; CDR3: CASSGRRGPGELFF; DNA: TGTGCCAGCAGCGGCCGCAGGGGGCCCGGGGAGCTGTTTTTT